Shown below are 9 T cell receptor beta chains from a single sample sequenced in a study of beta chain features in type 1 diabetes. Overall study findings and caveats: For Type 1 diabetes patients, all four CD4+ subsets carried TCRB CDR3s that were moderately but significantly shorter.

Isolated RNA was reverse transcribed in full, so expressed TCRB transcripts were sequenced. Generated by immunoSEQ multiplex PCR, the TCRdb table keeps only in-frame clones and is missing some. The sample has roughly 100,000 clones; 25% to 35% are singletons. These receptors lack a known antigen. The material sequenced was central memory CD4+ T cells from blood. These receptor sequences come from a woman in her late teens or twenties with type 1 diabetes.

This rearrangement joins TRBV4-3 to TRBJ1-2; the match to TRBD1 covers 8 bases. This CDR3 region has 14 residues. The J segment lost 5 bases and the V segment lost 0 bases, leaving 2 bases of the junction unmatched. In germline, CDR1 is LGHNA, CDR2 YSLEER. The CDR3 sequence: CASSQDRGPYGYTF. Here the CDR3 DNA reads TGCGCCAGCAGCCAAGACAGGGGGCCGTATGGCTACACCTTC.

This clone came up a few times. The chain couples TRBV9 to TRBJ2-1; 8 bases fit TRBD2. This CDR3 contains 16 residues. Germline-derived CDR1 and CDR2 are SGDLS and YYNGEE. J lost 9 bases, V lost 0 bases, and 11 bases had no gene match. The CDR3 DNA is TGTGCCAGCAGCGTAGGTGGTAGCGGGATGGGTGGTGAGCAGTTCTTC. This sequence encodes CASSVGGSGMGGEQFF.

This clone was counted between two and nine times. Different DNA sequences within this sample yield the same CDR3. The V call is TRBV19, the J call TRBJ2-2; the D is unclear. With 1 base removed from V and 3 bases from J, the gap between germline ends came to 9 bases. Germline CDR1 is LNHDA and CDR2 is SQIVND (reference sequence). This CDR3 contains 15 residues. The CDR3 region is CASSIGGRYTGELFF. In DNA form, the CDR3 reads TGTGCCAGTAGTATAGGTGGCAGGTACACCGGGGAGCTGTTTTTT.

This clone was counted a few times. This chain joins TRBV7-3 and TRBJ1-1, with D possibly matching TRBD1 (5 bases). Germline V gene lookup returns CDR1 SGHTA and CDR2 FQGTGA. V shed 0 bases and J shed 5 bases, with 7 bases lying between them. This CDR3 comprises 13 residues. CDR3 residues: CASSLTGGTEAFF. CDR3 sequence (DNA): TGTGCCAGCAGCTTAACTGGGGGGACTGAAGCTTTCTTT.

This chain connects TRBV29-1 to TRBJ2-5, with 8 bases identical to TRBD2. Trimming cost V 4 bases and J 4 bases; bases outside gene matches: 2. Germline V gives CDR1 SQVTM, CDR2 ANQGSEA. The CDR3 runs 12 residues. The chain's CDR3 is CSVVLAGETQYF. The CDR3 nucleotides are TGCAGCGTTGTCCTAGCGGGAGAGACCCAGTACTTC.

This chain uses TRBV7-8 with TRBJ1-3; no clear D. The V gene's germline CDR1 is SGHVS and CDR2 FQNEAQ. Trimming took 0 bases from V and 0 from J, leaving 6 bases between them. This CDR3 contains 15 residues. CDR3 nucleotide sequence: TGTGCCAGCAGCTTAGCAGCCCTCTCTGGAAACACCATATATTTT. Translated: CASSLAALSGNTIYF.

In its sample, this clone was seen a few times. V and J are TRBV7-2 and TRBJ1-5; D gene ambiguous. The CDR3 contains 15 residues. Germline-derived CDR1 and CDR2 are SGHTA and FQGNSA. Trimming removed 4 bases from V and 4 bases from J, with 14 bases in between. The CDR3: CASSSEYSRNQPQHF. Written as DNA, the CDR3 is TGTGCCAGCAGCTCCGAATATAGCCGAAATCAGCCCCAGCATTTT.

The sample holds a few counts of this clone. The gene calls are TRBV11-3 and TRBJ2-1, with 13 bases that match TRBD2. J was trimmed by 8 bases and V by 6 bases; bases with no gene match: 10. Germline-derived CDR1 and CDR2 are SGHNT and YENEEA. The CDR3 covers 16 residues. CDR3 amino acids: CASSPKTSGRAYEQFF. The CDR3 DNA reads as TGTGCCAGCAGTCCGAAAACTAGCGGGAGGGCCTATGAGCAGTTCTTC.

This clone was detected many times. The chain carries TRBV28 and TRBJ2-7, with TRBD1 matching 10 bases. Germline values: CDR1 MDHEN, CDR2 SYDVKM. J gave up 2 bases and V 5 bases, and 6 bases lay outside the gene matches. The CDR3 sequence is 15 residues long. The CDR3 nucleotides are TGTGCCAGCAGTCTCCCTGGGACAGGGGCCTACGAGCAGTACTTC. Encoded protein: CASSLPGTGAYEQYF.